These 25 T cell receptor beta chains originate from one sample sequenced in a study of beta chain features in type 1 diabetes. Sequenced material consisted of expressed TCRB transcripts (all of the isolated RNA was reverse transcribed). Assay: immunoSEQ multiplex PCR; the TCRdb copy retains only in-frame clones and omits some. The sample has fewer than 900,000 clones, 17% seen once. Sample: naive CD4+ T cells from blood. The receptors originated from a young woman in good health.

This clone showed up just a few times. The V call is TRBV7-2, the J call TRBJ2-1; a weak D match, TRBD2 (6 bases). V lost 5 bases and J lost 6, with 20 bases in between. The CDR3 consists of 16 residues. Germline CDR1 is SGHTA and CDR2 is FQGNSA. The CDR3 DNA reads as TGTGCCAGCAGCCAACGACTAGGCGCCGGAAGCAATGAGCAGTTCTTC. Residues: CASSQRLGAGSNEQFF.

This clone was seen a few times. The chain links TRBV6-5 to TRBJ1-1; D gene unclear. V was cut by 0 bases and J by 4 bases, with 9 bases left in between. Germline values: CDR1 MNHEY, CDR2 SVGAGI. This CDR3 spans 14 amino acids. CDR3 sequence (DNA): TGTGCCAGCAGTTACTCAGACTCCGTCACTGAAGCTTTCTTT. It translates to CASSYSDSVTEAFF.

This clone was picked up a small number of times. The chain joins TRBV15 to TRBJ2-1, with 9 bases aligning to TRBD2. In germline, CDR1 is LNHNV, CDR2 YYDKDF (reference sequence). With 1 base clipped from V and 5 bases from J, the junction kept 12 bases outside the gene matches. This CDR3 comprises 18 residues. DNA for the CDR3: TGTGCCACCAGCAGAGCAGGCCTTGCGGGAGGGCCTAACAATGAGCAGTTCTTC. It translates to CATSRAGLAGGPNNEQFF.

This clone was counted between two and nine times. CDR3 sequence: CATSRGPQAFF. Here the CDR3 DNA reads TGTGCCACCAGCAGAGGCCCTCAAGCTTTCTTT. The chain employs TRBV15 and TRBJ1-1, with unresolved D. The CDR3 is made up of 11 amino acids. CDR1 and CDR2 from the germline V gene are LNHNV and YYDKDF (reference sequence). V lost 1 base and J 9 bases, leaving 6 bases between the germline ends.

As for this clone: This sample includes further DNA sequences coding for the same CDR3. The CDR3 region is CASSEVREQFF. The CDR3 nucleotides read TGTGCCAGCAGTGAAGTTAGGGAGCAGTTCTTC. The rearrangement joins TRBV2 to TRBJ2-1; no clear D gene. CDR1 is SNHLY and CDR2 is FYNNEI in the germline V gene. The CDR3 length is 11 residues. Trimming cost V 1 base and J 10 bases, with 5 bases left between them.

V is TRBV7-2 and J is TRBJ2-2; D ambiguous. Trimming pared 1 base from V and 1 base from J, leaving 7 bases between. Germline V gene data show CDR1 as SGHTA and CDR2 as FQGNSA. CDR3 length: 15 residues. The CDR3 is CASSLGSRNTGELFF. CDR3 in DNA: TGTGCCAGCAGCTTAGGTTCGAGGAACACCGGGGAGCTGTTTTTT.

This clone was seen more than once but under ten times. This chain joins TRBV4-3 and TRBJ1-5; no reliable D call. The CDR3 covers 14 residues. The V and J ends lost 5 bases and 5 bases respectively, with 13 bases between them. Germline V lookup: CDR1 LGHNA, CDR2 YSLEER. The CDR3 bases are TGCGCCAGCAGCAAAACCAGAGGCTATCAGCCCCAGCATTTT. It translates to CASSKTRGYQPQHF.

As to this clone: One junction end does not reproduce the germline sequence, and a read error may be involved. The V call is TRBV28, the J call TRBJ2-5, with D tentatively TRBD2 (6 bases). CDR1 is MDHEN, CDR2 SYDVKM, per germline. The CDR3 covers 14 residues. The CDR3 DNA is TGTGCCAGCAGTAGGAGGGTTGGCCAAAAGACCCAGTACTTC. This gives the protein CASSRRVGQKTQYF.

The J gene is TRBJ2-7, the V gene TRBV6-5, with a possible D match to TRBD1 (5 bases). The CDR3 is 15 amino acids. Per germline, CDR1 MNHEY and CDR2 SVGAGI. Deletions cut 2 bases from V and 2 bases from J, with 13 bases between. The CDR3 nucleotides are TGTGCCAGCAGTTACGCAGGGAAAGGTACCTACGAGCAGTACTTC. This encodes CASSYAGKGTYEQYF.

This clone was seen a handful of times. The chain couples TRBV6-6 to TRBJ2-2, with TRBD2 matching over 7 bases. The germline V gene encodes CDR1 MNHNY and CDR2 SVGAGI (reference sequence). The CDR3 consists of 15 residues. The trim removed 6 bases at V and 5 bases at J, leaving 9 bases unmatched. In DNA form, the CDR3 reads TGTGCCAGCAGGCACTCAAAGGGAGGGACCGGGGAGCTGTTTTTT. Translated, it gives CASRHSKGGTGELFF.

This chain uses TRBV7-2 with TRBJ2-3; TRBD2 agrees at 7 bases. This CDR3 is built from 14 residues. The V gene's germline CDR1 is SGHTA and CDR2 FQGNSA. Trimming took 4 bases from V and 0 from J; bases not matched to a gene: 1. CDR3 region: CASSYSGSTDTQYF. CDR3 sequence (DNA): TGTGCCAGCAGCTATAGCGGGAGCACAGATACGCAGTATTTT.

The rearrangement joins TRBV5-6 to TRBJ1-2; maybe TRBD1 (5 bases). The germline CDR1 and CDR2 sequences are SGHDT and YYEEEE. V shed 5 bases and J shed 2 bases, with 13 bases lying between them. The CDR3 sequence is 14 residues long. The CDR3 DNA sequence: TGTGCCAGCAGTGCACAGACAGTGAACTATGGCTACACCTTC. This codes for CASSAQTVNYGYTF.

This clone was observed a handful of times. V usage is TRBV5-8 and J usage is TRBJ1-5; no firm D call. With 0 bases removed from V and 4 bases from J, the gap between germline ends came to 11 bases. Per the germline V gene, CDR1 is SGHTS and CDR2 is YDEGEE. The CDR3 totals 15 residues. For the CDR3, the DNA is TGTGCCAGCAGCTTGGAAGGTGGCCCAAATCAGCCCCAGCATTTT. Translation: CASSLEGGPNQPQHF. Full variable domain (rest looked up from reference TRBV5-8 and TRBJ1-5): EAGVTQSPTHLIKTRGQQATLRCSPISGHTSVYWYQQALGLGLQFLLWYDEGEERNRGNFPPRFSGRQFPNYSSELNVNALELEDSALYLCASSLEGGPNQPQHFGDGTRLSIL.

The V call is TRBV7-2, the J call TRBJ2-5; D is ambiguous. The V end was cut by 5 bases, the J end by 2 bases, with 6 bases between. The CDR3 runs to 12 residues. Germline-derived CDR1 and CDR2 are SGHTA and FQGNSA. The CDR3 protein is CASSHSQETQYF. The CDR3 region has the DNA TGTGCCAGCAGCCACTCACAAGAGACCCAGTACTTC.

This clone came up a few times. The CDR3 bases are TGTGCCAGTAGCACGGGACAGGGTTGGAACACTGAAGCTTTCTTT. Translating gives CASSTGQGWNTEAFF. This chain joins TRBV19 and TRBJ1-1; 9 bases map to TRBD1. V shed 6 bases and J 1 base; nucleotides not matched to a gene: 6. CDR1 is LNHDA, CDR2 SQIVND, per germline (reference sequence). This CDR3 comprises 15 residues.

This chain joins TRBV5-8 and TRBJ2-7; D unclear. There are 12 residues in the CDR3. Germline V gives CDR1 SGHTS, CDR2 YDEGEE. V was trimmed by 3 bases and J by 3 bases, leaving 7 bases between them. The CDR3 loop is CASSSGFYEQYF. In DNA form, the CDR3 reads TGTGCCAGCAGCTCGGGTTTCTACGAGCAGTACTTC.

This clone occurred a few times. The chain uses TRBV9 and TRBJ2-3, with 9 bases identical to TRBD1. This CDR3 spans 15 amino acids. In germline, CDR1 is SGDLS, CDR2 YYNGEE. The V gene end was trimmed by 3 bases and the J gene end by 2 bases; junction bases not matched to a gene: 4. CDR3 sequence (DNA): TGTGCCAGCAGCGCCCGGGACAGGGTCACAGATACGCAGTATTTT. Its protein product is CASSARDRVTDTQYF.

The chain employs TRBV15 and TRBJ1-2; no clear D gene. The V gene's germline CDR1 is LNHNV and CDR2 YYDKDF (reference sequence). This CDR3 is built from 15 residues. With 5 bases removed from V and 6 bases from J, the gap between germline ends came to 19 bases. The CDR3 here is CATSSRNGVEDGYTF. For the CDR3, the DNA is TGTGCCACCAGCTCCCGGAACGGGGTAGAGGATGGCTACACCTTC.

This clone was counted between two and nine times. CDR3: CASRAGQGLYEQYF. DNA for the CDR3: TGTGCCAGCAGGGCAGGACAGGGGTTGTACGAGCAGTACTTC. The genes are TRBV6-1 and TRBJ2-7; 9 positions agree with TRBD1. The ends lost 6 bases at V and 4 bases at J; junction bases unmatched: 7. The CDR3 has 14 amino acids. The germline CDR1 and CDR2 sequences are MNHNS and SASEGT.

The chain couples TRBV7-2 to TRBJ2-7; D gene uncertain. Germline V CDR1 and CDR2: SGHTA, FQGNSA. This CDR3 is 13 amino acids long. Trimming stripped 1 base from V and 6 bases from J, with 10 bases between. CDR3 in DNA: TGTGCCAGCAGCTTAGTTGGCGTGGGCGAGCAGTACTTC. Protein sequence: CASSLVGVGEQYF.

V usage is TRBV18 and J usage is TRBJ2-5, with a tentative D call TRBD1 (6 bases). With 3 bases removed from V and 5 bases from J, the gap between germline ends came to 13 bases. CDR3 length: 14 residues. Looked up from germline, CDR1 is KGHSH and CDR2 is LQKENI. The CDR3 DNA follows: TGTGCCAGCTCACCGGACAGCTCATTTGAGACCCAGTACTTC. Amino acids: CASSPDSSFETQYF.

This rearrangement joins TRBV9 to TRBJ1-2, with 7 bases aligning to TRBD1. After removal of 4 bases from V and 8 bases from J, the junction contained 11 bases not matched to a gene. CDR1 and CDR2 (germline): SGDLS, YYNGEE. The CDR3 is 14 residues long. CDR3 nucleotides: TGTGCCAGCAGCTATCGACAGGGAGGGGCGGGCTACACCTTC. It is translated as CASSYRQGGAGYTF. Variable domain in full (rest from reference TRBV9 and TRBJ1-2): DSGVTQTPKHLITATGQRVTLRCSPRSGDLSVYWYQQSLDQGLQFLIQYYNGEERAKGNILERFSAQQFPDLHSELNLSSLELGDSALYFCASSYRQGGAGYTFGSGTRLTVV.

This clone was seen more than once but under ten times. V usage is TRBV7-9 and J usage is TRBJ1-1, with 11 positions matching TRBD1. CDR1 and CDR2 from the germline V gene are SEHNR and FQNEAQ (reference sequence). CDR3 length: 15 amino acids. Trimming at V came to 1 base and at J to 2 bases, leaving 0 bases not matched to a gene. CDR3 DNA sequence: TGTGCCAGCAGCTTAGGGACAGGGGGCAACACTGAAGCTTTCTTT. Translated: CASSLGTGGNTEAFF.

V and J are TRBV5-4 and TRBJ2-6; no reliable D call. V lost 0 bases and J lost 2, with 9 bases in between. Germline CDR1 reads SGHNT; CDR2 reads YYREEE (reference sequence). The CDR3 contains 16 residues. CDR3 DNA: TGTGCCAGCAGCTTGGCTCGGCCACCTGGGGCCAACGTCCTGACTTTC. It translates to CASSLARPPGANVLTF.

A note on this clone: Other DNA sequences in the sample encode the same CDR3. This chain joins TRBV15 and TRBJ1-1; no firm D call. The CDR3 loop spans 13 amino acids. Trimming stripped 0 bases from V and 5 bases from J, with 7 bases between. Germline CDR1 LNHNV, CDR2 YYDKDF (reference sequence). The CDR3 region is CATSREGRTEAFF. DNA for the CDR3: TGTGCCACCAGCAGAGAGGGGAGAACTGAAGCTTTCTTT.